This T cell receptor (beta chain) was sequenced during a study of OX40 agonist ivuxolimab in advanced cancers. Notes on the study in general: Blood T cells, both CD4+ and CD8+, expanded clonally by week 6 at 0.1 to 3.0 mg/kg. The investigators did not determine what antigen specificity the expanded peripheral T cells had. Among the lowest peripheral clonal expansion occurred in 0.1-3.0 mg/kg partial responders.

This table comes from immunoSEQ multiplex PCR, and its TCRdb copy is limited to in-frame clones, with some not included. The data show some 33,000 clones, about 92% seen once. On this clone: Its antigen is unidentified.

The CDR3 sequence is 13 residues long. Germline CDR1 and CDR2: SQVTM and ANQGSEA. V shed 3 bases and J shed 7 bases, with 15 bases lying between them. The source is an adult with an advanced solid tumor such as melanoma, head and neck, liver or kidney cancer. This sequence joins TRBV29-1 and TRBJ1-2; the D gene is possibly TRBD1 (6 bases). This material consisted of CD4+ or CD8+ T cells sorted from blood, taken in a trial of the OX40 agonist ivuxolimab. The CDR3 reads CSVDAYTGFGYTF. In DNA form, the CDR3 reads TGCAGCGTTGACGCTTACACAGGGTTTGGCTACACCTTC.